Listed below are T cell receptor beta chains from one sample, sequenced in a study of response to subunit inactivated influenza vaccine. One entry per CDR3 protein results from TCRdb running MiXCR on the RT-PCR reads. The data hold hundreds of thousands of distinct CDR3 sequences, with less than 15% observed a single time. Specimen: PBMCs from blood, collected about 14 days before vaccination. The receptors were gathered from a man between 50 and 59 years old who received an inactivated influenza vaccine. Both conserved end residues are part of each CDR3. The order of the fields is J gene, V gene, CDR3 protein.

J gene: TRBJ1-4; V gene: TRBV7-8; CDR3 protein: CASSLEGSNEKLFF
J gene: TRBJ2-5; V gene: TRBV28; CDR3 protein: CASIRTSGRGETQYF
J gene: TRBJ2-3; V gene: TRBV7-9; CDR3 protein: CASSPGPTSTDTQYF
J gene: TRBJ1-1; V gene: TRBV10-3; CDR3 protein: CAISDGGGQEAFF
J gene: TRBJ1-3; V gene: TRBV7-8; CDR3 protein: CASSFDPAGNTIYF
J gene: TRBJ2-4; V gene: TRBV10-1; CDR3 protein: CASSDATKNIQYF
J gene: TRBJ2-3; V gene: TRBV6-5; CDR3 protein: CASRERGQASGGQYF
J gene: TRBJ1-4; V gene: TRBV5-1; CDR3 protein: CASSGGRTGTNEKLFF
J gene: TRBJ2-1; V gene: TRBV28; CDR3 protein: CASSSPGQTSSYNEQFF
J gene: TRBJ2-4; V gene: TRBV30; CDR3 protein: CAWSVNRGNIQYF
J gene: TRBJ2-7; V gene: TRBV4-2; CDR3 protein: CASSLSGTDSYEQYF
J gene: TRBJ2-7; V gene: TRBV20-1; CDR3 protein: CSARGGDMSYEQYF
J gene: TRBJ2-7; V gene: TRBV5-1; CDR3 protein: CASSLEAGITSYEQYF
J gene: TRBJ2-3; V gene: TRBV20-1; CDR3 protein: CSADQLAGTTDTQYF
J gene: TRBJ2-7; V gene: TRBV5-5; CDR3 protein: CASSGRDSRPYEQYF
J gene: TRBJ2-7; V gene: TRBV30; CDR3 protein: CAWSVLGFEQYF
J gene: TRBJ2-3; V gene: TRBV20-1; CDR3 protein: CSATLIGGSDTQYF
J gene: TRBJ2-1; V gene: TRBV20-1; CDR3 protein: CSAHHYNEQFF
J gene: TRBJ2-2; V gene: TRBV12-3/TRBV12-4; CDR3 protein: CASRAAGGSGELFF
J gene: TRBJ1-2; V gene: TRBV12-3/TRBV12-4; CDR3 protein: CASSLGGGKFNYGYTF
J gene: TRBJ2-2; V gene: TRBV5-4; CDR3 protein: CASSRTSGGPGGELFF
J gene: TRBJ2-5; V gene: TRBV11-2; CDR3 protein: CASSSYQETQYF
J gene: TRBJ2-2; V gene: TRBV4-1; CDR3 protein: CASSQLGITGELFF
J gene: TRBJ2-5; V gene: TRBV28; CDR3 protein: CASRHGSSGQETQYF
J gene: TRBJ2-3; V gene: TRBV20-1; CDR3 protein: CSARRPNSPDTQYF
J gene: TRBJ2-5; V gene: TRBV12-3/TRBV12-4; CDR3 protein: CASSLLGGGRETQYF